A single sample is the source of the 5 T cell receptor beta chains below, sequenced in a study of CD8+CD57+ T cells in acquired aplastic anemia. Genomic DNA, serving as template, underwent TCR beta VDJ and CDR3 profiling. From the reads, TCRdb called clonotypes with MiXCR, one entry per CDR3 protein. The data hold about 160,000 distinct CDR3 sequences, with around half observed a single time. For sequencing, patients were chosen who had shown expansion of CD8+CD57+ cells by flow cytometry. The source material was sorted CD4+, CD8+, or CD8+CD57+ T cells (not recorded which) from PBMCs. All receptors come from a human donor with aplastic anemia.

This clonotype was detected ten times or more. CDR3 DNA sequence: TGTGCCAGCAGCTTAAACGTCGGCTACACCTTC. It codes for CASSLNVGYTF. This rearrangement joins TRBV7-2 to TRBJ1-2; D not certain. Germline CDR1 is SGHTA and CDR2 is FQGNSA. Deletions cut 2 bases from V and 8 bases from J, with 6 bases between. The CDR3 spans 11 residues.

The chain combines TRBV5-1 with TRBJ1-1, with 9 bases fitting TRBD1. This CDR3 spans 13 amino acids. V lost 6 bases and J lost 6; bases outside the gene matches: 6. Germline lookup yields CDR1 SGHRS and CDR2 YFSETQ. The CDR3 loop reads CASTPDRGAEAFF. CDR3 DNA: TGCGCCAGCACCCCGGACAGGGGCGCTGAAGCTTTCTTT.

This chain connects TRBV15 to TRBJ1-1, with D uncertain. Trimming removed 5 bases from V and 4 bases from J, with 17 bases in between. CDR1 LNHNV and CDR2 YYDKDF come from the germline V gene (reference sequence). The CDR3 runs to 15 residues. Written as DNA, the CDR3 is TGTGCCACCAGCGAAGAGCTCGGCAGGACCACTGAAGCTTTCTTT. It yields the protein CATSEELGRTTEAFF. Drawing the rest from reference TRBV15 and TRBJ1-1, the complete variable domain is DAMVIQNPRYQVTQFGKPVTLSCSQTLNHNVMYWYQQKSSQAPKLLFHYYDKDFNNEADTPDNFQSRRPNTSFCFLDIRSPGLGDTAMYLCATSEELGRTTEAFFGQGTRLTVV.

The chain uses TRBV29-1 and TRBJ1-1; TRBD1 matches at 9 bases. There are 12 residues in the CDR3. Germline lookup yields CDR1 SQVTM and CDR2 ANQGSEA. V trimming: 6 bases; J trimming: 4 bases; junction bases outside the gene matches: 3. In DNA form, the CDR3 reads TGCAGCGTGAGGGGACAGGGCACTGAAGCTTTCTTT. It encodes CSVRGQGTEAFF. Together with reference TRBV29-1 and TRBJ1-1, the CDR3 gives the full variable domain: SAVISQKPSRDICQRGTSLTIQCQVDSQVTMMFWYRQQPGQSLTLIATANQGSEATYESGFVIDKFPISRPNLTFSTLTVSNMSPEDSSIYLCSVRGQGTEAFFGQGTRLTVV.

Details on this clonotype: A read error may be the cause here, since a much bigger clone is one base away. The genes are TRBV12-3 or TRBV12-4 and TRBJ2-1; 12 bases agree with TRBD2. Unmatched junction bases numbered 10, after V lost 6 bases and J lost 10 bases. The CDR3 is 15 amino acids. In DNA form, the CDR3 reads TGTGCCAGCAGCCCGACTAGCGGGGGCGTTGCGGAGCAGTTCTTC. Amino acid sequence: CASSPTSGGVAEQFF.